This entry lists 3 T cell receptor beta chains sequenced from one sample in a study of radiation and T cells in renal cell carcinoma. The table came from immunoSEQ multiplex PCR; TCRdb's copy has only in-frame clones and leaves some out. The data show 140,000 to 150,000 clones, approximately 86% seen once. Noted time point: blood 4 weeks post-SBRT, at nephrectomy. Noted treatment: 15 Gy SBRT to primary tumor, nephrectomy 4 weeks later. The source material was blood, sampled from a patient whose treatment included radiotherapy and nephrectomy. These receptors originate from a woman between 50 and 59 years old with renal cell carcinoma.

The chain carries TRBV10-3 and TRBJ2-7, with a weak D call TRBD2 (5 bases). Trimming took 10 bases from V and 2 from J, leaving 12 bases between them. Germline CDR1 ENHRY, CDR2 SYGVKD. This CDR3 contains 12 residues. CDR3 sequence reads: CATLSDTYEQYF. The CDR3 DNA is TGTGCCACCCTTAGCGATACCTACGAGCAGTACTTC.

In this sample, this clone turned up once. This sequence joins TRBV6-1 and TRBJ2-2; 10 bases align to TRBD2. The CDR3 sequence is 18 residues long. With V trimmed by 4 bases and J by 4 bases, 12 bases remained unmatched. Germline lookup yields CDR1 MNHNS and CDR2 SASEGT. CDR3 DNA: TGTGCCAGCAGTGTCAATCGGCTAGCGGGAGTTCCCACCGGGGAGCTGTTTTTT. Amino acid sequence: CASSVNRLAGVPTGELFF.

The J gene is TRBJ2-1, the V gene TRBV6-5; D remains unclear. Germline CDR1 and CDR2: MNHEY and SVGAGI. The CDR3 spans 15 residues. V was shortened by 5 bases and J by 1 base, with 12 bases between the two germline ends. For the CDR3, the DNA is TGTGCCAGCAGTCCCCAGATTAGTTCCTACAATGAGCAGTTCTTC. As protein: CASSPQISSYNEQFF.